The sequence of this T cell receptor beta chain was determined in a study of blood T cells in healthy people across ages. Study-level background: About one barcoded TCR beta cDNA was captured per two T cells. Regarding the study as a whole: Age showed a roughly linear inverse relationship with TCR beta diversity per million T cells.

The table lists this clonotype with a few counts. Its antigen is undetermined. A second PCR, run for roughly 7 to 11 cycles, used a sample-barcoded 5' primer plus a J-beta primer mix. All cDNA molecules were each tagged by a template-switch adaptor with 12 random nucleotides. Sequencing yielded, for each sample, at least 2.5 million paired-end reads carrying CDR3. TCRdb re-called the 5' RACE reads with MiXCR, one entry per CDR3 protein. The table includes roughly 1.5 million distinct CDR3 sequences, approximately 39% detected once. Trimming cost V 4 bases and J 5 bases; bases outside gene matches: 1. The CDR3 is 14 amino acids. Per germline, CDR1 DFQATT and CDR2 SNEGSKA (reference sequence).

The TCR was taken from a woman younger than 30 in good health. The chain carries TRBV20-1 and TRBJ2-1; 14 bases are a match to TRBD2. The specimen was blood. CDR3 DNA sequence: TGCAGTGCTATGGGACTAGCGGGAGACAATGAGCAGTTCTTC. Residues: CSAMGLAGDNEQFF.